The present TCR beta chain was sequenced within a study of blood T cell repertoires in COVID-19. V lost 6 bases, J lost 2 bases, and 3 bases stayed unmatched. CDR1 is WNHNN and CDR2 is SYGVQD in the germline V gene (reference sequence). The CDR3 is made up of 13 amino acids. In the original processing: Reference gene primer amplification gave nucleated cell count estimates. Data came from immunoSEQ multiplex PCR; TCRdb stores just in-frame clones and leaves some out. V and J calls and clone size follow that table, whereas D and trimming were derived from the DNA. Of 200,000 to 250,000 clones in the sample, 83% are singletons; the top ten hold less than 7.5%.

The chain joins TRBV10-1 to TRBJ2-5, with 7 bases lining up with TRBD2. The sequenced sample consisted of peripheral blood. The TCR originated in a woman in her forties or fifties with acute or convalescent COVID-19. The CDR3 bases are TGCGCCAGCAGCCTTAGCGGGCAAGAGACCCAGTACTTC. This sequence encodes CASSLSGQETQYF.